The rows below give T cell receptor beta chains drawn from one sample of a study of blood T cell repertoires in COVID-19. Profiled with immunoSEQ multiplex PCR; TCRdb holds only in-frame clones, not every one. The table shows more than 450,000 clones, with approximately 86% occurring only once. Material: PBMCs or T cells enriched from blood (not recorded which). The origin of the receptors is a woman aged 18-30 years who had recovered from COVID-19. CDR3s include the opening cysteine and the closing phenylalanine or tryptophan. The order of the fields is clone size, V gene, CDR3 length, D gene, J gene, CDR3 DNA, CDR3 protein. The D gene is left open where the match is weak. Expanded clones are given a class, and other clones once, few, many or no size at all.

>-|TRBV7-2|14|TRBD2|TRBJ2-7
TGTGCCAGCAGCCCTGGGCGGGGGGCCTACGAGCAGTACTTC
CASSPGRGAYEQYF
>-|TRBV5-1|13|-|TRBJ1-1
TGCGCCAGCAGTTATGGAGGGTCCACTGAAGCTTTCTTT
CASSYGGSTEAFF
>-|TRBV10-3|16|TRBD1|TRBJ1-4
TGTGCCATCAGTGATGCTTTAACAGGGGGCGAAGAAAAACTGTTTTTT
CAISDALTGGEEKLFF
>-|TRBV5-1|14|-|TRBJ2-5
TGCGCCAGCAGCCGCGTAGACAGTCAAGAGACCCAGTACTTC
CASSRVDSQETQYF
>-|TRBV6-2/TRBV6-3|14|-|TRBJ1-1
TGTGCCAGCAGTTACTCGTGGGGGGGCACTGAAGCTTTCTTT
CASSYSWGGTEAFF
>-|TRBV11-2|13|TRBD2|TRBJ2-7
TGTGCCAGCAGCCTAGGACTAGCCTACGAGCAGTACTTC
CASSLGLAYEQYF
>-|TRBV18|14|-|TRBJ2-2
TGTGCCAGCTCACCTTATACCCGACAGGCGGAGCTGTTTTTT
CASSPYTRQAELFF
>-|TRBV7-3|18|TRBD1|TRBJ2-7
TGTGCCAGCAGCCCGACCGGGGACAGGGGGCGACCTGAGAACGAGCAGTACTTC
CASSPTGDRGRPENEQYF
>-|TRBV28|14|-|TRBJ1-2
TGTGCCAGCAGTTTAGTCCAGGGATTGAAAGGCTACACCTTC
CASSLVQGLKGYTF
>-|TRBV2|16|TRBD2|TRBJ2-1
TGTGCCAGCCGTTCCCCCGGGGGGGGCCGCTACAATGAGCAGTTCTTC
CASRSPGGGRYNEQFF
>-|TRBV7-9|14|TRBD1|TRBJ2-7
TGTGCCAGCAGCTCCGGGGACAGGAGGGACGAGCAGTACTTC
CASSSGDRRDEQYF
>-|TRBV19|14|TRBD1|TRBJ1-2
TGTGCCAGTAGGATGACAGGGGGTGCCTATGGCTACACCTTC
CASRMTGGAYGYTF
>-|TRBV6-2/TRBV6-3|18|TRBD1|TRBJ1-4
TGTGCCAGCAGTTCTACAGGGGGGATAGGGGCAACTAATGAAAAACTGTTTTTT
CASSSTGGIGATNEKLFF
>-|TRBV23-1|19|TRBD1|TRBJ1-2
TGCGCCAGCAGTCAATCGGTCTCAGGGGGCATCCAGTTTAACTATGGCTACACCTTC
CASSQSVSGGIQFNYGYTF
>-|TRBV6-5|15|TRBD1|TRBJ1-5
TGTGCCAGCAGTTTACAGGGGGCCTCGAATCAGCCCCAGCATTTT
CASSLQGASNQPQHF
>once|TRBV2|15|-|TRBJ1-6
TGTGCCAGCAGGGCAATCAGGGTCGTCGATTCACCCCTCCACTTT
CASRAIRVVDSPLHF
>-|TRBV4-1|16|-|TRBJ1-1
TGCGCCAGCAGCCAAGAGGGGGGAACTATGAACACTGAAGCTTTCTTT
CASSQEGGTMNTEAFF
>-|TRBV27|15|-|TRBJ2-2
TGTGCCAGCAGTAGGAGGGGGCTGTCCACCGGGGAGCTGTTTTTT
CASSRRGLSTGELFF
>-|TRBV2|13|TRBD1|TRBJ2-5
TGTGCCAGCACCCGGGACAGGGTAGAGACCCAGTACTTC
CASTRDRVETQYF
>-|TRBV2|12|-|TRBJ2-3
TGTGCCAGCAGGTTCGACAGTCATACGCAGTATTTT
CASRFDSHTQYF
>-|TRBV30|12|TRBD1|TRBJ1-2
TGTGCCTTAGCGAGGGGGCGGCTGGGCTACACCTTC
CALARGRLGYTF
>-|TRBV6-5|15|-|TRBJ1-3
TGTGCCAGCAGCTACTCACTAGGCTCTGGAAACACCATATATTTT
CASSYSLGSGNTIYF
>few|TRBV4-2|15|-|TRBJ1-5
TGTGCCAGCAGCCAAGCCAGGGGCCAGGGTCAGCCCCAGCATTTT
CASSQARGQGQPQHF